This TCR beta chain derives from a study of CD8 T cells in Susac syndrome. The length of the CDR3 is 17 residues. Trimming removed 4 bases from V and 7 bases from J, with 23 bases in between. CDR1 is PRHDT, CDR2 FYEKMQ, per germline (reference sequence). RNA totalling about 0.45 to 1 ug underwent reverse transcription with random hexamers. The authors amplified TCR beta CDR3 across 54 Vbeta and 13 Jbeta using immunoSEQ multiplex PCR. Using its own MiXCR run on the immunoSEQ multiplex PCR reads, TCRdb lists one record per CDR3 protein. The repertoire has around 140,000 distinct CDR3 sequences, around 86% of them found once; the top ten carry around 0.51%. In blood CD8+ and CD4+ T cells, TCR beta underwent sequencing. The multiple sclerosis controls were treatment-naive patients affected by stable or active relapsing-remitting disease.

Specimen: CD8+ T cells from PBMCs. This sequence originates from a human donor with multiple sclerosis. The chain combines TRBV13 with TRBJ2-1, with D possibly matching TRBD1 (5 bases). The CDR3 bases are TGTGCCAGCAGCTCCTATCAGACAGCGTACCGTTCTAATGAGCAGTTCTTC. It encodes CASSSYQTAYRSNEQFF.